One and the same sample provided the 12 T cell receptor beta chains below, sequenced in a study of cytomegalovirus exposure and HLA in healthy donors. The PCR employed 60 Vbeta primers together with 13 Jbeta primers. Measured with immunoSEQ multiplex PCR; TCRdb has only the in-frame clones, and not every one. Counted here are roughly 200,000 clones, 70% to 80% occurring once; the ten biggest clones make up around 3%. Input material: PBMCs. The receptors here all came from a male donor in good health and CMV-seronegative.

On this clone itself: Other DNA sequences in the same sample also yield this CDR3. The chain's CDR3 is CAWSGGDGNQPQHF. The DNA for the CDR3 is TGTGCCTGGAGTGGGGGGGACGGCAATCAGCCCCAGCATTTT. This sequence joins TRBV30 and TRBJ1-5, with D tentatively TRBD1 (5 bases). Germline assignment: CDR1 GTSNPN and CDR2 SVGIG (reference sequence). There are 14 residues in the CDR3. V lost 1 base to trimming and J lost 2 bases, with 9 bases between them.

This chain links TRBV28 with TRBJ1-2; a possible D gene is TRBD1 (5 bases). CDR3 length equals 14 residues. Germline CDR1 is MDHEN and CDR2 is SYDVKM. The V end was cut by 3 bases, the J end by 7 bases, with 15 bases between. The CDR3 nucleotides read TGTGCCAGCAGTTTGGGGCCCGGGCTGATTGGCTACACCTTC. It specifies CASSLGPGLIGYTF.

In this sample, this clone turned up a few times. The chain uses TRBV6-5 and TRBJ2-1, with TRBD2 matching 13 bases. V shed 5 bases, J shed 8 bases, and the junction held 6 bases outside the gene matches. CDR1 is MNHEY, CDR2 SVGAGI, per germline. CDR3 size: 15 residues. The CDR3 here is CASSPGTSGNYEQFF. The CDR3 nucleotides read TGTGCCAGCAGTCCCGGGACTAGCGGGAACTATGAGCAGTTCTTC.

The rearrangement uses TRBV5-1 and TRBJ1-1, with 9 positions matching TRBD1. Losses at the gene ends were 3 bases for V and 6 bases for J; bases not matched to a gene: 9. This CDR3 is 15 amino acids long. Looked up from germline, CDR1 is SGHRS and CDR2 is YFSETQ. In nucleotides, the CDR3 is TGCGCCAGCAGCTGGCCCGGACAGGGGTTACCTGAAGCTTTCTTT. Translating gives CASSWPGQGLPEAFF.

The genes are TRBV7-2 and TRBJ2-5; D unresolved. The ends were cut back, 2 bases at V and 4 bases at J, with 5 bases in the middle. CDR1 and CDR2 from the germline V gene are SGHTA and FQGNSA. CDR3 length equals 12 residues. In nucleotides, the CDR3 is TGTGCCAGCAGCTTACCTCCAGAGACCCAGTACTTC. Translated: CASSLPPETQYF.

This chain joins TRBV9 and TRBJ2-2; 7 positions match TRBD2. The CDR3 has 16 amino acids. Germline values: CDR1 SGDLS, CDR2 YYNGEE. V shed 3 bases, J shed 1 base, and the junction held 6 bases outside the gene matches. CDR3 sequence: CASSGRPSGNTGELFF. CDR3 coding DNA: TGTGCCAGCAGCGGGCGGCCTAGCGGGAACACCGGGGAGCTGTTTTTT.

V and J are TRBV11-2 and TRBJ2-4; TRBD2 might be the D (7 bases). The CDR3 spans 16 residues. Germline CDR1 is SGHAT and CDR2 is FQNNGV. Trimming took off 5 bases at V and 4 bases at J, with 18 bases between the two ends. Here the CDR3 DNA reads TGTGCCAGCAGCCCCGAGGGGGGGAAGTTAAAAAACATTCAGTACTTC. Protein product: CASSPEGGKLKNIQYF.

The V and J genes are TRBV6-4 and TRBJ2-1, with a tentative D call TRBD2 (6 bases). The CDR3 spans 13 residues. Germline CDR1 MRHNA, CDR2 SNTAGT. V was trimmed by 3 bases and J by 3 bases, leaving 6 bases between them. DNA for the CDR3: TGTGCCAGCAGTGAGACTAGCTACAATGAGCAGTTCTTC. Its translation: CASSETSYNEQFF.

The rearrangement joins TRBV6-5 to TRBJ1-2; 7 bases are a match to TRBD1. CDR3 size: 14 residues. V shed 6 bases and J 5 bases; nucleotides not matched to a gene: 9. The V gene's germline CDR1 is MNHEY and CDR2 SVGAGI. CDR3 DNA sequence: TGTGCCAGCAGGGCGGAGGGGGCGAGGTATGGCTACACCTTC. Protein sequence: CASRAEGARYGYTF.

The gene calls are TRBV10-3 and TRBJ2-7; 12 nucleotides agree with TRBD1. V was clipped by 4 bases and J by 4 bases; unmatched bases: 8. This CDR3 contains 16 residues. Germline CDR1 and CDR2: ENHRY and SYGVKD. CDR3 in DNA: TGTGCCATCAGTGGAAAACCGGGACAGGGGGCTTACGAGCAGTACTTC. Its protein product is CAISGKPGQGAYEQYF.

This clone was observed a few times. The chain joins TRBV10-3 to TRBJ2-7; TRBD2 aligns across 8 bases. This CDR3 is built from 14 residues. Germline CDR1 and CDR2: ENHRY and SYGVKD. J was trimmed by 6 bases and V by 6 bases; bases with no gene match: 10. The CDR3 DNA sequence: TGTGCCATCAGCCCAAGCGGGAGTTTCGGCGAGCAGTACTTC. This codes for CAISPSGSFGEQYF.

Remarks on this clone: Other DNA sequences from this sample encode an identical CDR3 as well. CDR3 bases: TGTGCCAGCCGGGGACAGGGCGGCTATGGCTACACCTTC. This sequence encodes CASRGQGGYGYTF. J is TRBJ1-2 and V is TRBV25-1, with TRBD1 identical over 9 bases. This CDR3 is 13 amino acids long. V was clipped by 8 bases and J by 4 bases; unmatched bases: 5. Germline V CDR1 and CDR2: MGHDK, SYGVNS.